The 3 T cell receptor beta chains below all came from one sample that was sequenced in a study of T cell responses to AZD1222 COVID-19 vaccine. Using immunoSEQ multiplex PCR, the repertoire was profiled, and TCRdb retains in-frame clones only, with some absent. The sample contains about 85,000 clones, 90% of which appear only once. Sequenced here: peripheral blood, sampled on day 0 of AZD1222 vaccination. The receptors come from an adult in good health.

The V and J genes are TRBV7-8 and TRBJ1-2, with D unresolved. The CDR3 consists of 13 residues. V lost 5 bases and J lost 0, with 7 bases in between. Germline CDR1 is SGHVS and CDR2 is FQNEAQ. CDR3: CASSPLPNYGYTF. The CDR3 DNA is TGTGCCAGCAGCCCCCTCCCTAACTATGGCTACACCTTC.

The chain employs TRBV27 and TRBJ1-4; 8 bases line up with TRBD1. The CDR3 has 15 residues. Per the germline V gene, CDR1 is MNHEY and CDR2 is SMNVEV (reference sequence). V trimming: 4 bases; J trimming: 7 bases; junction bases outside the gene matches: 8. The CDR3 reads CASSSGQGVGEKLFF. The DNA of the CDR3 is TGTGCCAGCAGTTCAGGACAGGGAGTGGGTGAAAAACTGTTTTTT.

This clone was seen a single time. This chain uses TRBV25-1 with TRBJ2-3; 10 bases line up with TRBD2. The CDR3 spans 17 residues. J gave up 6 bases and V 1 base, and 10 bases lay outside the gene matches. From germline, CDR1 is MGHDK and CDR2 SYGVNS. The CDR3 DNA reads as TGTGCCAGCAGTGAATTAGGAGCGGGAGGGCCGGCCGATACGCAGTATTTT. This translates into CASSELGAGGPADTQYF.